This TCR beta chain comes out of a study of CD8+CD57+ T cells in acquired aplastic anemia. Germline-derived CDR1 and CDR2 are SGHVS and FNYEAQ. There are 15 residues in the CDR3. With V trimmed by 4 bases and J by 2 bases, 6 bases remained unmatched. Individuals selected for sequencing had exhibited CD8+CD57+ cell expansion on flow cytometry. Blood came from patients not yet given any therapy. Study observations and caveats: Between the patient and control groups, CD8+ Simpson's diversity did not differ significantly.

This clonotype was observed many times. The antigen is not known. The use of genomic DNA as template underpinned the TCR beta VDJ and CDR3 profiling. TCRdb ran MiXCR on the reads and lists one entry per CDR3 protein. The sample records hundreds of thousands of distinct CDR3 sequences, more than 40% being singletons. Sequenced material: sorted CD4+, CD8+, or CD8+CD57+ T cells (not recorded which) from PBMCs. V gene TRBV7-6 combines with J gene TRBJ2-7; 9 bases match TRBD1. The receptor's source is a human donor with aplastic anemia. CDR3 amino acids: CASSSPGQGTYEQYF. The CDR3 nucleotides are TGTGCCAGCAGCTCTCCGGGACAGGGAACCTACGAGCAGTACTTC.